One and the same sample provided the 24 T cell receptor beta chains below, sequenced in a study of blood T cell repertoires in COVID-19. Data came from immunoSEQ multiplex PCR; TCRdb stores just in-frame clones and leaves some out. The sample shows roughly 100,000 clones, roughly 80% of them seen only once. Sequencing was performed on peripheral blood. The receptors shown here come from an elderly woman with acute or convalescent COVID-19.

V usage is TRBV19 and J usage is TRBJ2-3; the match to TRBD2 covers 7 bases. Germline V gives CDR1 LNHDA, CDR2 SQIVND (reference sequence). This CDR3 is 16 amino acids long. Trimming took 4 bases from V and 0 from J; bases not matched to a gene: 7. CDR3 DNA: TGTGCCAGTAGTACCTCTAGCGGCAAAAGCACAGATACGCAGTATTTT. It translates to CASSTSSGKSTDTQYF.

The chain uses TRBV11-2 and TRBJ1-5; D is ambiguous. Germline CDR1 and CDR2: SGHAT and FQNNGV. The CDR3 has 15 amino acids. Between the trimmed V and J ends, which lost 1 base and 3 bases, there was a span of 10 bases. The CDR3, as DNA: TGTGCCAGCAGCTTAGGAGACACCTTCAATCAGCCCCAGCATTTT. This translates into CASSLGDTFNQPQHF.

This rearrangement joins TRBV24-1 to TRBJ2-1, with 10 bases fitting TRBD1. In germline, CDR1 is KGHDR, CDR2 SFDVKD. The junction had 4 bases not matched to a gene; V was cut back by 11 bases and J by 4 bases. This CDR3 contains 13 residues. CDR3: CAIGTGEYNEQFF. The DNA of the CDR3 is TGTGCCATCGGGACAGGGGAATACAATGAGCAGTTCTTC.

The V gene is TRBV28, the J gene TRBJ2-7; TRBD1 agrees at 7 bases. Looked up from germline, CDR1 is MDHEN and CDR2 is SYDVKM. V trimming: 6 bases; J trimming: 2 bases; junction bases outside the gene matches: 7. The CDR3 has 14 amino acids. DNA of the CDR3: TGTGCCAGCAGAAGGAAGGGGGCCACCTACGAGCAGTACTTC. As protein: CASRRKGATYEQYF.

CDR3 loop: CASSRGLAGVETQYF. The CDR3 bases are TGTGCCAGCAGTCGGGGACTAGCGGGAGTTGAGACCCAGTACTTC. The chain has TRBV6-2 or TRBV6-3 and TRBJ2-5, with 14 bases aligning to TRBD2. This CDR3 contains 15 residues. V was clipped by 5 bases and J by 5 bases; unmatched bases: 4. Germline V lookup: CDR1 MNHEY, CDR2 SVGEGT.

V gene TRBV9 combines with J gene TRBJ2-5; a weak D match, TRBD1 (5 bases). In germline, CDR1 is SGDLS, CDR2 YYNGEE. The CDR3 contains 16 residues. V was pared by 1 base and J by 2 bases, with 15 bases between. The CDR3 region is CASSVSAGKTQETQYF. The DNA of the CDR3 is TGTGCCAGCAGCGTATCGGCAGGGAAGACGCAAGAGACCCAGTACTTC.

This sequence joins TRBV7-2 and TRBJ2-2; 7 bases fit TRBD2. With 2 bases clipped from V and 0 bases from J, the junction kept 3 bases outside the gene matches. The germline V gene has CDR1 SGHTA and CDR2 FQGNSA. The CDR3 spans 16 residues. The CDR3 bases are TGTGCCAGCAGCTTAAACCGGGAGGCGAACACCGGGGAGCTGTTTTTT. Its protein is CASSLNREANTGELFF.

This chain uses TRBV6-5 with TRBJ2-3; D not certain. CDR1 is MNHEY and CDR2 is SVGAGI in the germline V gene. The CDR3 loop spans 11 amino acids. With 4 bases removed from V and 8 bases from J, the gap between germline ends came to 7 bases. In DNA form, the CDR3 reads TGTGCCAGCAGTTTTAAATTTACGCAGTATTTT. This encodes CASSFKFTQYF.

This rearrangement joins TRBV5-4 to TRBJ2-2, with a weak D call TRBD2 (5 bases). V lost 4 bases to trimming and J lost 5 bases, with 15 bases between them. The germline gives CDR1 SGHNT, CDR2 YYREEE (reference sequence). This CDR3 comprises 15 residues. The CDR3 DNA is TGTGCCAGCAGCAACAGCGGAGTCGGGACCGGGGAGCTGTTTTTT. Translated: CASSNSGVGTGELFF.

The chain's CDR3 is CSALGLAGGGSYNEQFF. CDR3 sequence (DNA): TGCAGCGCCCTGGGGCTAGCGGGAGGGGGCTCCTACAATGAGCAGTTCTTC. V and J are TRBV29-1 and TRBJ2-1; 12 bases match TRBD2. V lost 7 bases and J lost 0; bases outside the gene matches: 10. The CDR3 consists of 17 residues. Germline V gene lookup returns CDR1 SQVTM and CDR2 ANQGSEA.

The chain recombines TRBV5-6 with TRBJ2-2; weak D call: TRBD1 (5 bases). CDR1 is SGHDT and CDR2 is YYEEEE in the germline V gene. The V end lost 3 bases, the J end lost 1 base, and 10 bases lay between the germline ends. The CDR3 has 15 residues. CDR3 sequence: CASSSDTLNTGELFF. CDR3 coding DNA: TGTGCCAGCAGCTCGGACACCCTGAACACCGGGGAGCTGTTTTTT. Together with reference TRBV5-6 and TRBJ2-2, the CDR3 gives the full variable domain: DAGVTQSPTHLIKTRGQQVTLRCSPKSGHDTVSWYQQALGQGPQFIFQYYEEEERQRGNFPDRFSGHQFPNYSSELNVNALLLGDSALYLCASSSDTLNTGELFFGEGSRLTVL.

This chain connects TRBV5-1 to TRBJ2-7, with TRBD1 matching 7 bases. The CDR3 contains 15 residues. The germline CDR1 and CDR2 sequences are SGHRS and YFSETQ. Germline trimming cut 1 base from V and 1 base from J; bases unmatched to any gene: 5. The CDR3 DNA sequence: TGCGCCAGCAGCTTGACCGGGACAGATTCCTACGAGCAGTACTTC. Protein product: CASSLTGTDSYEQYF.

This clone was seen more than once but under ten times. This chain uses TRBV27 with TRBJ2-1, with a weak D call TRBD2 (6 bases). V was shortened by 4 bases and J by 0 bases, with 10 bases between the two germline ends. This CDR3 comprises 15 residues. From germline, CDR1 is MNHEY and CDR2 SMNVEV (reference sequence). CDR3 DNA: TGTGCCAGCAGTTCAGGACTATCCTCCTACAATGAGCAGTTCTTC. This encodes CASSSGLSSYNEQFF.

V usage is TRBV3-1 (or the pseudogene TRBV3-2) and J usage is TRBJ1-2; D is unresolved. The V gene lost 4 bases and the J gene lost 6 bases, with 21 bases spanning the gap. This CDR3 is 16 amino acids long. Germline V gene data show CDR1 as LGHDT and CDR2 as YNNKEL (reference sequence). CDR3: CASSRSLLGVADGYTF. Here the CDR3 DNA reads TGTGCCAGCAGCCGGTCTCTTCTCGGGGTGGCTGATGGCTACACCTTC.

The chain links TRBV5-4 to TRBJ1-1, with 10 positions matching TRBD1. Germline assignment: CDR1 SGHNT and CDR2 YYREEE (reference sequence). V shed 4 bases and J 5 bases; nucleotides not matched to a gene: 11. The CDR3 has 16 residues. The CDR3 loop is CASSHGTGDEKTEAFF. As DNA, the CDR3 is TGTGCCAGCAGCCACGGGACAGGGGATGAGAAGACTGAAGCTTTCTTT.

In this sample, this clone turned up once. The chain employs TRBV18 and TRBJ2-1, with 9 bases lining up with TRBD2. There are 18 residues in the CDR3. CDR1 is KGHSH and CDR2 is LQKENI in the germline V gene. With 3 bases clipped from V and 9 bases from J, the junction kept 18 bases outside the gene matches. The CDR3 spells CASSPTTMLAGVKVEQFF. The CDR3 region has the DNA TGTGCCAGCTCACCTACGACAATGTTAGCGGGAGTTAAGGTTGAGCAGTTCTTC.

The chain couples TRBV23-1 to TRBJ1-2; possible D gene TRBD1, 5 bases. TRBV23-1 is identified as an open reading frame with a role that is uncertain. V lost 6 bases and J lost 4, with 15 bases in between. There are 14 residues in the CDR3. The CDR3 region has the DNA TGCGCCAGCAGGATAGACGGGGGGTTCTATGGCTACACCTTC. This encodes CASRIDGGFYGYTF.

V usage is TRBV11-2 and J usage is TRBJ2-2, with a weak D call TRBD1 (7 bases). V was clipped by 5 bases and J by 7 bases, with 14 bases between them. The CDR3 runs to 14 residues. Germline-derived CDR1 and CDR2 are SGHAT and FQNNGV. This CDR3 reads CASSPRQGGGELFF. The CDR3 DNA sequence: TGTGCCAGCAGCCCTAGACAGGGAGGCGGGGAGCTGTTTTTT.

The chain recombines TRBV19 with TRBJ1-4, with D tentatively TRBD1 (6 bases). From germline, CDR1 is LNHDA and CDR2 SQIVND (reference sequence). The CDR3 covers 13 residues. Trimming cost V 0 bases and J 11 bases, with 10 bases left between them. CDR3 in DNA: TGTGCCAGTAGTATAGATCGAGGGGGTAAACTGTTTTTT. This gives the protein CASSIDRGGKLFF.

This clone was counted between two and nine times. The rearrangement uses TRBV7-9 and TRBJ2-2, with 8 bases aligning to TRBD1. Trimming took 5 bases from V and 0 from J; bases not matched to a gene: 11. The germline V gene encodes CDR1 SEHNR and CDR2 FQNEAQ (reference sequence). This CDR3 spans 18 amino acids. The CDR3 DNA reads as TGTGCCAGCAGCCCCCGGGACAGGAGGAGGTCGAACACCGGGGAGCTGTTTTTT. Amino acids: CASSPRDRRRSNTGELFF. The whole variable domain, filled in from reference TRBV7-9 and TRBJ2-2, reads DTGVSQNPRHKITKRGQNVTFRCDPISEHNRLYWYRQTLGQGPEFLTYFQNEAQLEKSRLLSDRFSAERPKGSFSTLEIQRTEQGDSAMYLCASSPRDRRRSNTGELFFGEGSRLTVL.

The chain is built from TRBV5-1 and TRBJ2-2, with 8 bases lining up with TRBD2. The ends lost 1 base at V and 5 bases at J; junction bases unmatched: 7. This CDR3 spans 16 amino acids. Germline V gene lookup returns CDR1 SGHRS and CDR2 YFSETQ. The CDR3 nucleotides are TGCGCCAGCAGCTTGACGGCGGGAGGAGGGACCGGGGAGCTGTTTTTT. It specifies CASSLTAGGGTGELFF.

This clone is a singleton in its sample. The chain has TRBV11-2 and TRBJ1-1; 12 bases match TRBD1. J gave up 4 bases and V 4 bases, and 10 bases lay outside the gene matches. In germline, CDR1 is SGHAT, CDR2 FQNNGV. This CDR3 is 17 amino acids long. The CDR3 sequence is CASSYYVGQGAGTEAFF. The CDR3 nucleotides are TGTGCCAGCAGCTATTATGTGGGACAGGGGGCCGGCACTGAAGCTTTCTTT.

V and J are TRBV3-1 (or the pseudogene TRBV3-2) and TRBJ1-6; 9 nucleotides line up with TRBD1. Unmatched junction bases numbered 6, after V lost 8 bases and J lost 7 bases. This CDR3 has 14 amino acids. Germline V gene lookup returns CDR1 LGHDT and CDR2 YNNKEL (reference sequence). CDR3 amino acids: CASGGTGWNSPLHF. CDR3 DNA: TGTGCCAGCGGGGGGACAGGGTGGAATTCACCCCTCCACTTT.

The chain recombines TRBV27 with TRBJ2-7; TRBD1 is a possible D gene (6 bases). CDR1 MNHEY and CDR2 SMNVEV come from the germline V gene (reference sequence). The length of the CDR3 is 13 residues. With 4 bases removed from V and 0 bases from J, the gap between germline ends came to 7 bases. The CDR3 nucleotides read TGTGCCAGCAGTTACAGGGCCTCCTACGAGCAGTACTTC. Translated, it gives CASSYRASYEQYF.